The present TCR beta chain was sequenced within a study of cytomegalovirus exposure and HLA in healthy donors. Points from the study as a whole: With later analysis, a missense DCLRE1C variant became linked to TCR beta V- and J-gene trimming. Cytomegalovirus association was assigned to under 200 TCR beta chains. For cytomegalovirus status, the classifier reportedly gave diagnoses with high specificity and sensitivity. It was confirmed in vitro that three of the CMV-associated chains were specific for CMV antigens.

The PCR made use of 60 Vbeta and 13 Jbeta primers. Sequencing was performed with immunoSEQ multiplex PCR; in TCRdb, only in-frame clones are kept and a portion is missing. The sample holds 200,000 to 300,000 clones, about four fifths seen once. Only one count was recorded for this clone. Its antigen is not known. The sequenced material came from PBMCs. This clonotype was obtained from a woman between 35 and 50 years old in good health and CMV-seropositive.

CDR3 sequence (DNA): TGTGCCAGCAAAATGGTAGCGCTCGACGAGCAGTACTTC. This sequence encodes CASKMVALDEQYF. V usage is TRBV27 and J usage is TRBJ2-7; the D gene is possibly TRBD2 (5 bases). The ends were cut back, 7 bases at V and 5 bases at J, with 15 bases in the middle. Looked up from germline, CDR1 is MNHEY and CDR2 is SMNVEV (reference sequence). This CDR3 is built from 13 residues.